This passage covers 2 T cell receptor beta chains from one sample sequenced in a study of tumor-infiltrating lymphocytes in glioblastoma multiforme. TCR beta libraries were built from RNA through three nested multiplex PCR rounds using modified ARM-PCR. TCRdb itself ran the multiplex PCR reads through MiXCR, one entry per CDR3 protein. The sample yields 15,000 or so distinct CDR3 sequences, over 60% seen once. The specimen was brain tumor tissue. The receptor source for this set is a male donor with glioblastoma.

CDR3 coding DNA: TGTGCCAGCAGTGTAGGCACCAACTCCGGTTACGAGCAGTACTTC. Translation: CASSVGTNSGYEQYF. V usage is TRBV6-1 and J usage is TRBJ2-7, with D hard to call. Germline-derived CDR1 and CDR2 are MNHNS and SASEGT. The CDR3 loop spans 15 amino acids. The V and J ends lost 4 bases and 4 bases respectively, with 17 bases between them.

The genes are TRBV20-1 and TRBJ2-5; 7 bases align to TRBD1. In germline, CDR1 is DFQATT, CDR2 SNEGSKA (reference sequence). J gave up 6 bases and V 5 bases, and 9 bases lay outside the gene matches. The CDR3 is 13 residues long. CDR3 bases: TGCAGTGCTCTCCGGGACAGAGGAAAGACCCAGTACTTC. Translated: CSALRDRGKTQYF.